This TCR beta chain was identified in a study of CXCR3-negative and CXCR3-positive naive CD8 T cells. Study overall: For each library, about 1.5 +/- 0.3 million TRB reads were obtained, some 130 million in total.

Overall study findings and caveats: Memory CD8+ cells showed much lower diversity, while both naive subsets displayed comparably high diversity.

Remarks on this clonotype: Antigen specificity is unknown.

CDR3 length equals 16 residues. UMI-tagged TRB cDNA libraries were built via 5' RACE. TCRdb re-called the 5' RACE reads and catalogs CDR3 proteins one per entry, DNA excluded. The sample table sets out tens of thousands of distinct CDR3 sequences. This chain links TRBV21-1 with TRBJ2-4; TCRdb lists TRBD2, though no DNA is available to test this call. TRBV21-1 corresponds to a pseudogene. What was sequenced was naive CXCR3- CD8+ T cells from blood. Subset: CD45RO-CCR7+CD27+CD95- naive CD8+ T cells lacking CXCR3 (TNR3-). The receptor was derived from a human donor in good health. Some clones in this sample may be carry-over from other donors' samples. The CDR3 loop reads CASSSGPSLPKNIQYF.